The sequence of this TCR beta chain was determined in a study of T cell responses to AZD1222 COVID-19 vaccine. In the case of this clone: What it binds is unknown.

CDR3 length: 15 amino acids. Germline V gene sequence: CDR1 MNHEY, CDR2 SVGAGI. V dropped 8 bases and J dropped 1; count of bases not matched to a gene: 8. Broader study findings: Only a handful of people who got AZD1222 tested seropositive at baseline. Nearly half of the spike-specific TCRs reportedly recognize variant regions that carry no mutations. No repertoire was sampled before or during the peak T cell response, only after it.

The method was immunoSEQ multiplex PCR; TCRdb's version includes in-frame clones alone and lacks a portion of them. The repertoire holds about 150,000 clones, with approximately 90% as singletons. This TCR was sampled from an adult in good health. The chain is built from TRBV6-5 and TRBJ2-1, with 7 positions matching TRBD1. This specimen was peripheral blood, taken on day 0 of AZD1222 vaccination. The CDR3 DNA follows: TGTGCCAGCCGATACACAGGGGTGTCCTACAATGAGCAGTTCTTC. It yields the protein CASRYTGVSYNEQFF.